A selection of T cell receptor beta chains follows, all from one sample in a study of shared clonotypes between healthy human individuals. Profiling relied on immunoSEQ multiplex PCR, and the TCRdb table lists in-frame clones only, not all of them. The top ten hold approximately 1.8% of the sample, which has around 750,000 clones, around two thirds seen once. Sample: memory CD4+ T cells sorted from blood. These receptors were obtained from a woman in her thirties in good health. Both conserved end residues are part of each CDR3. The D gene is left open where the match is weak. Size tells how often a clone was seen (once, few, many) or the class of an expanded clone, and some rows leave it out.

clone_size	v_call	j_call	d_call	cdr3_aa	cdr3_nt
-	TRBV5-5	TRBJ1-2	TRBD1	CASSTGQGSGTF	TGTGCCAGCAGCACGGGACAGGGGTCAGGGACCTTC
-	TRBV2	TRBJ1-5	TRBD1	CASSGLQGSNQPQHF	TGTGCCAGCAGTGGCCTACAGGGGAGCAATCAGCCCCAGCATTTT
-	TRBV5-6	TRBJ1-4	TRBD1	CASSYRGSNEKLFF	TGTGCCAGCAGCTACAGGGGATCTAATGAAAAACTGTTTTTT
-	TRBV9	TRBJ1-2	-	CASSVAQGTGYTF	TGTGCCAGCAGCGTAGCTCAGGGGACGGGCTACACCTTC
-	TRBV7-3	TRBJ2-6	-	CASSLGAGIPFTGANVLTF	TGTGCCAGCAGCTTAGGAGCAGGGATCCCTTTCACTGGGGCCAACGTCCTGACTTTC
-	TRBV10-3	TRBJ2-7	-	CAISEAGGEQYF	TGTGCCATCAGTGAAGCAGGGGGGGAGCAGTACTTC
-	TRBV7-2	TRBJ2-7	-	CASSVPGGAYEQYF	TGTGCCAGCAGCGTACCAGGGGGGGCCTACGAGCAGTACTTC
-	TRBV7-9	TRBJ2-7	-	CASSPNVGVESYEQYF	TGTGCCAGCAGCCCAAACGTGGGAGTGGAATCCTACGAGCAGTACTTC
-	TRBV28	TRBJ2-1	-	CASSSGGSQGNEQFF	TGTGCCAGCAGTTCGGGAGGCTCACAGGGGAATGAGCAGTTCTTC
few	TRBV5-4	TRBJ1-1	TRBD1	CASSFPGQGARTEAFF	TGTGCCAGCAGCTTTCCAGGACAGGGGGCTCGGACTGAAGCTTTCTTT
-	TRBV7-9	TRBJ2-3	TRBD2	CASSSKMSSGSWYTQYF	TGTGCCAGCAGCTCCAAAATGTCTAGCGGGAGCTGGTATACGCAGTATTTT
few	TRBV4-1	TRBJ2-3	TRBD2	CASSQEFWGRAPDTQYF	TGCGCCAGCAGCCAAGAATTTTGGGGGAGGGCCCCAGATACGCAGTATTTT
-	TRBV6-5	TRBJ2-7	TRBD1	CASGYRDREFHEQYF	TGTGCCAGCGGCTACCGGGACAGGGAATTCCACGAGCAGTACTTC
few	TRBV6-1	TRBJ1-2	-	CASSPGWGLGYGYTF	TGTGCCAGCAGTCCCGGGTGGGGGCTGGGCTATGGCTACACCTTC
-	TRBV7-6	TRBJ2-3	TRBD2	CASSLLAGGATDTQYF	TGTGCCAGCAGCCTACTAGCGGGAGGGGCCACAGATACGCAGTATTTT
-	TRBV4-1	TRBJ1-4	-	CASSQDLGGWQDTSLANEKLFF	TGCGCCAGCAGCCAAGATTTGGGAGGGTGGCAGGACACCTCATTAGCTAATGAAAAACTGTTTTTT
-	TRBV5-1	TRBJ2-2	-	CASSLEGRAAGELFF	TGCGCCAGCAGCTTGGAGGGCAGGGCGGCCGGGGAGCTGTTTTTT
-	TRBV2	TRBJ2-5	-	CASSENSGDETQYF	TGTGCCAGCAGTGAAAATTCAGGGGACGAGACCCAGTACTTC
-	TRBV19	TRBJ2-7	-	CASSRWPPYEQYF	TGTGCCAGTAGTAGGTGGCCACCCTACGAGCAGTACTTC
-	TRBV25-1	TRBJ1-2	TRBD1	CASSPQDRGFYGYTF	TGTGCCAGCAGCCCTCAAGACAGGGGATTCTATGGCTACACCTTC
-	TRBV11-2	TRBJ2-1	-	CASTRHQGYNEQFF	TGTGCCAGCACTCGTCATCAGGGATACAATGAGCAGTTCTTC
-	TRBV5-1	TRBJ2-7	TRBD2	CASSARGRDYEQYF	TGCGCCAGCAGCGCGCGGGGGAGGGACTACGAGCAGTACTTC
-	TRBV2	TRBJ1-1	-	CASSAQASEAFF	TGTGCCAGCAGTGCACAGGCGTCTGAAGCTTTCTTT
once	TRBV19	TRBJ2-1	TRBD1	CASSIGQGAFNEQFF	TGTGCCAGTAGTATTGGCCAGGGGGCCTTCAATGAGCAGTTCTTC
-	TRBV18	TRBJ1-1	-	CASSPRGPRNTEAFF	TGTGCCAGCTCACCCAGGGGACCCAGGAACACTGAAGCTTTCTTT
few	TRBV25-1	TRBJ2-5	TRBD2	CASLDRGLRRETQYF	TGTGCCTCCCTCGACCGGGGACTACGTCGAGAGACCCAGTACTTC
-	TRBV5-1	TRBJ2-3	TRBD1	CASSPGQGANTDTQYF	TGCGCCAGCAGCCCGGGACAGGGGGCAAACACAGATACGCAGTATTTT
-	TRBV5-4	TRBJ2-5	TRBD2	CASSLSLAGGEETQYF	TGTGCCAGCAGCCTCAGCCTAGCGGGAGGGGAAGAGACCCAGTACTTC
-	TRBV7-2	TRBJ1-2	TRBD1	CASSSGQDRYYGYTF	TGTGCCAGCAGCTCGGGTCAGGACAGGTACTATGGCTACACCTTC
-	TRBV9	TRBJ2-5	-	CASSVGVRDTQETQYF	TGTGCCAGCAGCGTAGGAGTCCGGGACACACAAGAGACCCAGTACTTC
once	TRBV5-1	TRBJ2-7	-	CASRSGLRGRLSEQYF	TGCGCCAGCAGGTCAGGGTTAAGAGGCCGCCTGAGCGAGCAGTACTTC
few	TRBV30	TRBJ2-3	TRBD2	CAWKRGLGTDTQYF	TGTGCCTGGAAGCGGGGGCTAGGTACAGATACGCAGTATTTT
few	TRBV5-1	TRBJ2-5	TRBD1	CASSSRRDRGGSETQYF	TGCGCCAGCAGCTCCCGCCGGGACAGGGGAGGATCAGAGACCCAGTACTTC
-	TRBV5-6	TRBJ2-5	-	CASSKTDQETQYF	TGTGCCAGCAGCAAGACCGACCAAGAGACCCAGTACTTC
-	TRBV10-2	TRBJ2-2	-	CATRRQESTGELFF	TGCGCCACACGTCGACAGGAGAGCACCGGGGAGCTGTTTTTT
-	TRBV27	TRBJ1-1	-	CATRGYNLNTEAFF	TGTGCCACCCGGGGTTATAATCTGAACACTGAAGCTTTCTTT
-	TRBV20-1	TRBJ1-3	-	CSASQGNTIYF	TGCAGTGCTAGTCAGGGAAACACCATATATTTT
-	TRBV5-1	TRBJ2-7	-	CASSLGGGSVREQYF	TGCGCCAGCAGCCTCGGAGGAGGGAGCGTCCGCGAGCAGTACTTC
-	TRBV7-8	TRBJ2-7	TRBD2	CASSASRGGFSYEQYF	TGTGCCAGCAGCGCCAGTCGCGGGGGGTTCTCCTACGAGCAGTACTTC
-	TRBV6-6	TRBJ2-7	-	CASSLSSYEQYF	TGTGCCAGCAGTTTATCTTCCTACGAGCAGTACTTC
few	TRBV5-1	TRBJ2-2	-	CASSSLLGRGTGELFF	TGCGCCAGCAGCTCGCTGCTCGGAAGGGGGACCGGGGAGCTGTTTTTT
-	TRBV6-5	TRBJ2-2	-	CASSYYADTGELFF	TGTGCCAGCAGTTACTACGCGGACACCGGGGAGCTGTTTTTT
-	TRBV21-1	TRBJ2-3	-	CASSPPRGPEREAPTDTQYF	TGTGCCAGCAGCCCCCCGCGGGGCCCAGAGCGGGAGGCCCCCACAGATACGCAGTATTTT
-	TRBV21-1	TRBJ2-3	-	CASIPGIAQYF	TGTGCCAGCATCCCCGGGATTGCGCAGTATTTT